The clone carrying this T cell receptor beta chain has ten or more counts. Its target is unknown. The data were taken from a study of spatial heterogeneity in lung cancer. About the study: Beta-chain sequences were consistently detected more often than alpha-chain sequences. Overall study results and limits: Expanded tumor TCRs that were ubiquitous appeared in blood more at resection than follow-up.

Time point defined: sample taken at primary tumor resection. Tumor, nontumor lung or frozen PBMC supplied whole RNA that was sequenced unsorted. Samples were donated by 72 untreated early-stage non-small cell lung cancer patients. Each molecule of TCR cDNA was tagged with one unique molecular identifier. TCRdb re-analysed the 5' RACE reads in MiXCR, keeping a single row per CDR3 protein. The repertoire holds roughly 21,000 distinct CDR3 sequences, with 3% to 3.5% as singletons. V lost 3 bases to trimming and J lost 6 bases, with 12 bases between them. There are 14 residues in the CDR3. Germline lookup yields CDR1 MDHEN and CDR2 SYDVKM.

The source was PBMCs, collected at surgery. The TCR was taken from a female donor with early-stage non-small cell lung cancer. This chain uses TRBV28 with TRBJ2-1; D is uncertain. CDR3 sequence reads: CASSFPPLGNEQFF. The CDR3, as DNA: TGTGCCAGCAGTTTTCCCCCACTGGGCAATGAGCAGTTCTTC. The full variable domain, rest sourced from reference TRBV28 and TRBJ2-1, is DVKVTQSSRYLVKRTGEKVFLECVQDMDHENMFWYRQDPGLGLRLIYFSYDVKMKEKGDIPEGYSVSREKKERFSLILESASTNQTSMYLCASSFPPLGNEQFFGPGTRLTVL.